Given below is one T cell receptor beta chain in context. What it binds is unknown. In germline, CDR1 is SNHLY, CDR2 FYNNEI. The CDR3 is 14 amino acids. The junction had 9 bases not matched to a gene; V was cut back by 4 bases and J by 6 bases. These data come from a study of cytomegalovirus exposure and HLA in healthy donors. Findings and caveats of the study: The classifier, whose performance was assessed in both the original and validation cohorts, reportedly diagnosed cytomegalovirus status with high specificity and sensitivity.

Primers included in the PCR were 60 Vbeta and 13 Jbeta primers. Measured with immunoSEQ multiplex PCR; TCRdb has only the in-frame clones, and not every one. Of 110,000 to 150,000 clones listed, about three quarters are singletons. The rearrangement links TRBV2 to TRBJ2-7, with 7 bases that match TRBD2. This sequence originates from a male donor in good health and CMV-seronegative. Sequences were obtained from PBMCs. The CDR3 protein is CASSALRDYGEQYF. The CDR3 coding sequence is TGTGCCAGCAGTGCCCTCCGGGACTACGGCGAGCAGTACTTC.